This T cell receptor (beta chain) is from a study of cytomegalovirus exposure and HLA in healthy donors. Study-level points and caveats: V segments that were indistinguishable, TRBV6-2 and TRBV6-3 among them, were omitted from analysis.

Vbeta (60) and Jbeta (13) primers were used in the PCR. The repertoire was sequenced with immunoSEQ multiplex PCR; TCRdb's copy has only in-frame clones and lacks some. The sample contains about 130,000 clones, around four fifths of which appear only once. Of note for this clone: Its antigen remains unidentified.

CDR1 and CDR2 from the germline V gene are SNHLY and FYNNEI. Between the trimmed V and J ends, which lost 1 base and 1 base, there was a span of 4 bases. This CDR3 comprises 13 residues. The specimen was PBMCs. The rearrangement uses TRBV2 and TRBJ2-5; the D is unclear. The receptor comes from a female donor in good health and CMV-seronegative. The CDR3 here is CASSEDSQETQYF. CDR3 bases: TGTGCCAGCAGTGAAGACAGCCAAGAGACCCAGTACTTC.